This entry features one T cell receptor (beta chain) sequence. TCRbeta library preparation incorporated unique molecular identifiers. TCRdb ran MiXCR on the PCR reads and lists one entry per CDR3 protein. The sample lists 400,000 to 550,000 distinct CDR3 sequences; about 10% were seen once. The data were taken from a study of T-cell reconstitution after alpha-beta-depleted transplantation in children. Germline assignment: CDR1 MNHEY and CDR2 SVGEGT. This CDR3 has 14 residues. The germline V and J ends were trimmed by 7 bases and 5 bases, with 12 bases remaining between them. This clonotype originated in a child aged 2-15 years with inherited bone marrow failure, due to receive a stem cell transplant. The sequences come from PBMCs, collected before TCRalphabeta/CD19-depleted stem cell transplant. The rearrangement joins TRBV6-2 or TRBV6-3 to TRBJ2-6, with D maybe TRBD1 (5 bases). CDR3 bases: TGTGCCAGCAATCAGGGTGCTCGGGCCAACGTCCTGACTTTC. Amino acids: CASNQGARANVLTF.